This T cell receptor beta chain was observed in a study of blood T cell repertoires in COVID-19 (dated by TCRdb to about 2020). General notes on the study: Samples covering the acute and convalescent phases of COVID-19 were provided by collaborators in the United States, Italy and Spain. The material from the prospective study consisted of cDNA or gDNA derived from T cells, B-cell-depleted T cells, or PBMCs. Deeply sampled blood TCRbeta repertoires from subjects exposed to, actively infected with, or recovered from COVID-19 were included in the dataset. The repertoires were released in a freely available public database intended as a resource for research on the immune response to SARS-CoV-2. Samples were obtained from the ongoing ImmuneRACE study (first 160 participants) and from over 1,000 subjects provided by 6 global collaborators. Nearly every sample came with metadata listing a de-identified subject ID, COVID-19 status, age in years and sex. Where available, HLA class I and class II types were obtained from metadata supplied by the sample provider rather than from assay-based typing.

CDR1 and CDR2 (SGHTA, FQGNSA) derive from the germline V gene. There are 16 amino acids in the CDR3, from cysteine to phenylalanine inclusive. The entry retains the CDR3 DNA only, 48 bases that are in frame from base 1. V is pared back by 1 base and J by 4 bases, with 15 bases lying between the germline termini. On this clone itself: Its antigen remains unidentified. No per-base quality is available; no much larger clone lies one base away.

Each collaborating institution followed its own protocols to collect whole blood in K2EDTA tubes. For TCRbeta analysis, collaborator samples were shipped as frozen whole blood, as isolated PBMCs, or as DNA extracted from either sample type. Here is what the overall study found, with its caveats: How much clinical and demographic metadata was included differed by source and by participant, and the metadata was provided uncurated.

The immunoSEQ Assay, a bias-controlled multiplex PCR, was used to amplify TCRbeta CDR3 regions from genomic DNA. In the original analysis: Within the assay, amplification of reference gene primers was used to estimate how many nucleated cells each sample contained. Sequence reads were collapsed and filtered to measure the absolute abundance of every unique TCRbeta CDR3 rearrangement. For each sample, productive Simpson clonality was calculated by taking the square root of Simpson's diversity index across productive rearrangements. Entries here come from immuneACCESS through TCRdb and include only in-frame sequences with V and J called. Some clones fail to appear in such tables; in the studies checked, an unresolved V gene covers under half of the shortfall, and the cause of the remainder is unknown. V and J calls and clone size are given by that table; D and trimming were obtained from the DNA. The sample profile shows 65,000 to 85,000 clones; over 70% of them were found once. The top ten clonotypes cover less than 6.5% of the sample.

The chain is made from TRBV7-2 and TRBJ2-3; TRBD2 is a possible D gene, resting on 6 matching bases. This sequence originates from a man aged 45-65 years with active COVID-19. The specimen sequenced was peripheral blood. Read as DNA, the sequence is TGTGCCAGCAGCTTAGTATTGGCATCGGGGGCAGATACGCAGTATTTT. Translation gives CASSLVLASGADTQYF.